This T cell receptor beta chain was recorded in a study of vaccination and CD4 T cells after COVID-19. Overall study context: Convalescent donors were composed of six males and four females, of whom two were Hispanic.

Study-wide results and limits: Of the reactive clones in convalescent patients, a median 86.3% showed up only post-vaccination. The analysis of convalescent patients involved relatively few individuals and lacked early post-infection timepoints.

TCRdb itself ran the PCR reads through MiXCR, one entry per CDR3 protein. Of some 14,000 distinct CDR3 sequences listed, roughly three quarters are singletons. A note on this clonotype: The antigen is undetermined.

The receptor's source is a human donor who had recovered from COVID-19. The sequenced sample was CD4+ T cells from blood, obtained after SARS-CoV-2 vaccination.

The CDR3 nucleotides read TGTGCCTGGAGGCGACGGACCAACACCGGGGAGCTGTTTTTT. It specifies CAWRRRTNTGELFF. The rearrangement links TRBV30 to TRBJ2-2; D not certain. Per germline, CDR1 GTSNPN and CDR2 SVGIG (reference sequence). V was trimmed by 3 bases and J by 2 bases, leaving 10 bases between them. The CDR3 is 14 residues long.